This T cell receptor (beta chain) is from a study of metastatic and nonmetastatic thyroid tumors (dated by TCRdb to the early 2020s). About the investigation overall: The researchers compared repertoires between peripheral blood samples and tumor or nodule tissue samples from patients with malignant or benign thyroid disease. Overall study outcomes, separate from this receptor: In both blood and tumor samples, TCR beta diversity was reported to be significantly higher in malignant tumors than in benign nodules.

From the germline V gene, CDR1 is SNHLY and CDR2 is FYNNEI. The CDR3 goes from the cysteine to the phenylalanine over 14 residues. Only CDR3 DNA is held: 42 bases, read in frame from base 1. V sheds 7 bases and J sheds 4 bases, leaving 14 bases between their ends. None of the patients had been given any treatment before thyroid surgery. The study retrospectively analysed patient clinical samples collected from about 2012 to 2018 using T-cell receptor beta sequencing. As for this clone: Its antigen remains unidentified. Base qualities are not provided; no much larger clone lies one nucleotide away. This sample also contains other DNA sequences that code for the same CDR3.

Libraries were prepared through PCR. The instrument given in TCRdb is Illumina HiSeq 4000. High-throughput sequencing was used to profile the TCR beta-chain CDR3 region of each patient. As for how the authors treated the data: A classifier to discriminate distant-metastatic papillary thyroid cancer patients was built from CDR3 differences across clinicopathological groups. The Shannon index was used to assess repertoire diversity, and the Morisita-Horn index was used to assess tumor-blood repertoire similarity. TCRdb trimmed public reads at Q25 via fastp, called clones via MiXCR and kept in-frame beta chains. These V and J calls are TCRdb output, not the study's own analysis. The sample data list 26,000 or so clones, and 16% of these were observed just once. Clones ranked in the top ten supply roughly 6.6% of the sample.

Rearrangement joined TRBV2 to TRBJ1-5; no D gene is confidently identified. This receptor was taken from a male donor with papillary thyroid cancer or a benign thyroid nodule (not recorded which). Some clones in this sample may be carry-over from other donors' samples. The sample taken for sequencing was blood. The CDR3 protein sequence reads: CASTGTDRNQPQHF. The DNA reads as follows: TGTGCCAGCACCGGTACAGATCGTAATCAGCCCCAGCATTTT.